The 22 T cell receptor beta chains below come from one sample, sequenced in a study of human T cells and chemical hapten exposure (dated by TCRdb to about 2021). In light of the paper, this sample's time point label describes: patch test 2, 6 weeks after DPC sensitization. Taken with the paper, the label for treatment or condition translates to: therapeutic diphenylcyclopropenone sensitization with weekly scalp DPC. The library was built by means of RACE. The reads were generated on a NextSeq 500. TCRdb passed the public sequencing reads through fastp at Q25 and MiXCR, retaining productive beta sequences. One record per CDR3 amino acid sequence lists the most common genes and DNA. A total of approximately 350,000 distinct CDR3 sequences appear in this sample, over 6% of them only once. The ten largest clones take up around 6.1% of the sample. The sample here was whole blood, taken in connection with sensitization to the hapten diphenylcyclopropenone (DPC). Receptors were obtained from a woman under 30 with alopecia areata. Some clones in this sample may be carry-over from other donors' samples.

J is TRBJ1-1 and V is TRBV4-3; D might be TRBD1 (6 bases). The CDR3 extends over 17 amino acids. Per the germline V gene, CDR1 is LGHNA and CDR2 is YSLEER. The ends were cut back, 0 bases at V and 1 base at J, with 15 bases in the middle. The CDR3 region is CASSQENRVSGNTEAFF. In DNA, the CDR3 is TGCGCCAGCAGCCAAGAGAACAGGGTAAGTGGGAACACTGAAGCTTTCTTT.

The genes are TRBV2 and TRBJ2-7; D is ambiguous. V gave up 6 bases and J gave up 3 bases, with 12 bases separating them. The length of the CDR3 is 13 residues. CDR1 SNHLY and CDR2 FYNNEI come from the germline V gene. The CDR3 is CASRFMGFYEQYF. CDR3 nucleotides: TGTGCCAGCAGGTTCATGGGATTCTACGAGCAGTACTTC.

This clonotype was seen repeatedly, ten times or more. The chain recombines TRBV10-3 with TRBJ2-5; maybe TRBD2 (6 bases). The CDR3 is 14 amino acids. Germline CDR1 reads ENHRY; CDR2 reads SYGVKD. V gave up 0 bases and J gave up 4 bases, with 9 bases separating them. The CDR3 protein is CAISESRGRETQYF. The CDR3 DNA sequence: TGTGCCATCAGTGAGTCTCGGGGGAGAGAGACCCAGTACTTC.

This clonotype was seen only a few times. This chain joins TRBV15 and TRBJ1-1, with no clear D. The CDR3 covers 14 residues. V lost 1 base and J 9 bases, leaving 15 bases between the germline ends. CDR1 LNHNV and CDR2 YYDKDF come from the germline V gene (reference sequence). CDR3 loop: CATSRGGVGEKAFF. CDR3 sequence (DNA): TGTGCCACCAGCAGAGGGGGAGTCGGGGAGAAAGCTTTCTTT.

The chain is built from TRBV28 and TRBJ2-5, with TRBD2 matching over 9 bases. After removal of 2 bases from V and 4 bases from J, the junction contained 8 bases not matched to a gene. Germline-derived CDR1 and CDR2 are MDHEN and SYDVKM. The CDR3 has 16 amino acids. The CDR3 nucleotides are TGTGCCAGCAGTTTAGCGGGGGGGGCCTTGAGAGAGACCCAGTACTTC. Amino acid sequence: CASSLAGGALRETQYF.

This clonotype was seen at least ten times. The chain links TRBV4-1 to TRBJ2-7, with 15 bases fitting TRBD2. There are 16 residues in the CDR3. The germline gives CDR1 MGHRA, CDR2 YSYEKL. The V and J ends lost 4 bases and 4 bases, in that order; junction bases with no gene match: 5. The CDR3 here is CASSPSGTSGGYEQYF. The CDR3 DNA reads TGCGCCAGCAGCCCCTCCGGGACTAGCGGGGGGTACGAGCAGTACTTC.

The rearrangement uses TRBV12-3 or TRBV12-4 and TRBJ2-3; 10 bases agree with TRBD2. This CDR3 has 15 amino acids. J gave up 0 bases and V 6 bases, and 3 bases lay outside the gene matches. The CDR3 loop is CASRTSGASTDTQYF. DNA for the CDR3: TGTGCCAGCAGAACTAGCGGGGCTAGCACAGATACGCAGTATTTT.

The rearrangement joins TRBV20-1 to TRBJ1-5; no firm D call. Trimming took 3 bases from V and 4 from J, leaving 10 bases between them. In germline, CDR1 is DFQATT, CDR2 SNEGSKA (reference sequence). This CDR3 comprises 13 residues. The CDR3 sequence is CSASLQSNQPQHF. The CDR3 nucleotides read TGCAGTGCTAGTTTACAGTCGAATCAGCCCCAGCATTTT.

This clonotype occurred many times. This chain connects TRBV29-1 to TRBJ2-3, with D unclear. The V end was cut by 6 bases, the J end by 1 base, with 8 bases between. Germline CDR1 SQVTM, CDR2 ANQGSEA. The CDR3 contains 12 residues. In nucleotides, the CDR3 is TGCAGCGTGCTACACGGCACAGATACGCAGTATTTT. It codes for CSVLHGTDTQYF.

This chain links TRBV27 with TRBJ1-6, with 7 positions matching TRBD1. This CDR3 has 14 amino acids. The germline V gene encodes CDR1 MNHEY and CDR2 SMNVEV (reference sequence). The V and J ends lost 5 bases and 10 bases, in that order; junction bases with no gene match: 8. CDR3 sequence: CASSLRQGQSPLHF. CDR3 nucleotide sequence: TGTGCCAGCAGTCTTAGACAGGGACAGTCACCCCTCCACTTT.

This clonotype was found many times. V is TRBV2 and J is TRBJ1-4; tentative D call: TRBD1 (5 bases). CDR3 length: 16 amino acids. The germline V and J ends were trimmed by 2 bases and 0 bases, with 10 bases remaining between them. CDR1 and CDR2 from the germline V gene are SNHLY and FYNNEI. CDR3 sequence reads: CASSESGDATNEKLFF. The DNA for the CDR3 is TGTGCCAGCAGTGAATCTGGGGACGCAACTAATGAAAAACTGTTTTTT.

The rearrangement uses TRBV29-1 and TRBJ1-2, with TRBD1 matching over 7 bases. Looked up from germline, CDR1 is SQVTM and CDR2 is ANQGSEA. After removal of 4 bases from V and 4 bases from J, the junction contained 9 bases not matched to a gene. There are 14 residues in the CDR3. The CDR3 here is CSVGRQGGSYGYTF. CDR3 DNA sequence: TGCAGCGTTGGGAGACAGGGTGGCAGCTATGGCTACACCTTC.

This clonotype was recorded many times. The CDR3 region has the DNA TGTGCCAGCAGTTTGGGACAGACGAACACTGAAGCTTTCTTT. This gives the protein CASSLGQTNTEAFF. The V gene is TRBV12-3 or TRBV12-4, the J gene TRBJ1-1, with 7 bases matching TRBD1. The junction had 2 bases not matched to a gene; V was cut back by 3 bases and J by 1 base. The CDR3 runs 14 residues.

This clonotype was found many times. The rearrangement links TRBV18 to TRBJ1-5; 11 nucleotides align to TRBD1. The CDR3 runs to 18 residues. Germline assignment: CDR1 KGHSH and CDR2 LQKENI. With 3 bases clipped from V and 0 bases from J, the junction kept 7 bases outside the gene matches. CDR3 loop: CASSPKDRGQDSNQPQHF. CDR3 sequence (DNA): TGTGCCAGCTCACCGAAGGACAGGGGGCAGGATAGCAATCAGCCCCAGCATTTT.

This clonotype was counted between two and nine times. The V and J genes are TRBV10-3 and TRBJ2-1, with 8 bases identical to TRBD2. The CDR3 sequence is 15 residues long. Germline V lookup: CDR1 ENHRY, CDR2 SYGVKD. The CDR3 protein is CPCRSGTSSYNEQFF. Written as DNA, the CDR3 is TGTCCATGCCGATCCGGGACTAGCTCCTACAATGAGCAGTTCTTC.

The chain couples TRBV6-5 to TRBJ1-5; TRBD1 matches at 8 bases. J gave up 6 bases and V 4 bases, and 5 bases lay outside the gene matches. Per the germline V gene, CDR1 is MNHEY and CDR2 is SVGAGI. CDR3 size: 14 residues. The CDR3 region is CASSSQGATQPQHF. CDR3 DNA: TGTGCCAGCAGTTCCCAGGGGGCGACTCAGCCCCAGCATTTT.

The sample holds many counts of this clonotype. The chain employs TRBV12-3 or TRBV12-4 and TRBJ2-2; D ambiguous. V shed 2 bases and J shed 2 bases, with 12 bases lying between them. The CDR3 totals 16 residues. The CDR3 DNA sequence: TGTGCCAGCAGTTTAATCCCCGGGCCCAACACCGGGGAGCTGTTTTTT. Translated, it gives CASSLIPGPNTGELFF.

This clonotype has a handful of counts. This rearrangement joins TRBV6-5 to TRBJ2-1; 9 bases map to TRBD2. V was clipped by 4 bases and J by 3 bases; unmatched bases: 7. The length of the CDR3 is 16 residues. The V gene's germline CDR1 is MNHEY and CDR2 SVGAGI. CDR3 amino acids: CASSFLRGGRYNEQFF. CDR3 DNA: TGTGCCAGCAGTTTCTTGCGGGGGGGCCGCTACAATGAGCAGTTCTTC.

This clonotype was counted at least ten times. The gene calls are TRBV12-3 or TRBV12-4 and TRBJ1-1; D is perhaps TRBD1 (6 bases). The CDR3 contains 13 residues. Trimming cost V 11 bases and J 1 base, with 14 bases left between them. CDR3 nucleotide sequence: TGTGCCGGTTCCAGGGGCGGGAACACTGAAGCTTTCTTT. Protein: CAGSRGGNTEAFF.

This clonotype was found many times. The J gene is TRBJ1-3, the V gene TRBV29-1, with D possibly being TRBD1 (6 bases). The CDR3 contains 15 residues. Germline CDR1 SQVTM, CDR2 ANQGSEA. V lost 4 bases to trimming and J lost 0 bases, with 13 bases between them. This chain's CDR3 is CSVAPTGNSGNTIYF. The CDR3 DNA reads TGCAGCGTTGCGCCGACAGGCAACTCTGGAAACACCATATATTTT.

Regarding this clonotype: A junction end diverges from the germline sequence, so it may reflect a read error. V is TRBV28 and J is TRBJ1-1, with D possibly TRBD1 on 5 matching bases. The germline V gene has CDR1 MDHEN and CDR2 SYDVKM. The length of the CDR3 is 13 residues. The CDR3, as DNA: TGTGCCAGCAGTTTTGGGACCCAGCAAGAAGCTCTCTTT. As protein: CASSFGTQQEALF. Variable domain in full (rest from reference TRBV28 and TRBJ1-1): DVKVTQSSRYLVKRTGEKVFLECVQDMDHENMFWYRQDPGLGLRLIYFSYDVKMKEKGDIPEGYSVSREKKERFSLILESASTNQTSMYLCASSFGTQQEALFGQGTRLTVV.

This clonotype was seen more than once but under ten times. The chain has TRBV2 and TRBJ2-5, with TRBD2 matching 8 bases. V dropped 1 base and J dropped 5; count of bases not matched to a gene: 6. CDR3 length equals 15 residues. Germline CDR1 and CDR2: SNHLY and FYNNEI. The CDR3 DNA sequence: TGTGCCAGCAGTGAAGGTGGACTAGCTTACGAGACCCAGTACTTC. Its protein is CASSEGGLAYETQYF.